Listed here is a single T cell receptor beta chain. Germline CDR1 and CDR2: SGHTA and FQGNSA. The CDR3 covers 13 residues. Trimming removed 7 bases from V and 8 bases from J, with 17 bases in between. This sample is part of a study of T cell changes during pregnancy in multiple sclerosis. Assay used: immunoSEQ multiplex PCR; TCRdb lists only in-frame clones, some missing. The table includes about 79,000 clones, over 80% detected once. V and J are TRBV7-2 and TRBJ1-2, with unresolved D. This clonotype originated in a female donor with multiple sclerosis, enrolled in a pregnancy study. Sequenced here: CD4+ T cells from peripheral blood mononuclear cells, sampled in the second trimester of pregnancy. CDR3 sequence (DNA): TGTGCCAGCACCCCACCGGGGAGAGGAGGCTACACCTTC. Protein: CASTPPGRGGYTF.